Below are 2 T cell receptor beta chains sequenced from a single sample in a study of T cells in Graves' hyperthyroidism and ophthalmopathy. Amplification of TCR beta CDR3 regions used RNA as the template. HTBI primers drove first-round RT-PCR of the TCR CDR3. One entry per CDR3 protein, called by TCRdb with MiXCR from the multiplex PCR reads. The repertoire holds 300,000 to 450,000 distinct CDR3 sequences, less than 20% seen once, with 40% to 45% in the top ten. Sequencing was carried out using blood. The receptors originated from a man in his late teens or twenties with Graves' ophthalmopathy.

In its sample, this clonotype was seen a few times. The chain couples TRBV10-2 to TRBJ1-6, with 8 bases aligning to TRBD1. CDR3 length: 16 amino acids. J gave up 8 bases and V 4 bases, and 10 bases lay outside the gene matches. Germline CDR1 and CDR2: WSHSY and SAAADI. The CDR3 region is CASSVNRGVGDSPLHF. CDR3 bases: TGCGCCAGCAGTGTAAACAGGGGGGTCGGGGATTCACCCCTCCACTTT.

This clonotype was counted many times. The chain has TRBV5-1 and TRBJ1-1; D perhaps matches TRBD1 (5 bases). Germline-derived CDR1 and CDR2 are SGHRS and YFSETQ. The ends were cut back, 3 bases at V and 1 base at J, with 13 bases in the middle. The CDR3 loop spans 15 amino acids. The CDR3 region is CASSYSGTANTEAFF. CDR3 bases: TGCGCCAGCAGCTACAGCGGGACGGCGAACACTGAAGCTTTCTTT.